Below are 3 T cell receptor beta chains sequenced from a single sample in a study of Graves' ophthalmopathy and Graves' hyperthyroidism. TCR beta CDR3 amplification used RNA transcripts. Investigators did first-round RT-PCR with HTBI primers, then second-round multiplex PCR. TCRdb independently ran MiXCR on the multiplex PCR reads; one entry per CDR3 protein. The data contain around 1,000,000 distinct CDR3 sequences, less than 45% of them singletons. Sequenced input: peripheral blood or thyroid tissue (not recorded which). Receptors originate from an adult man with Graves' hyperthyroidism.

Note on this clonotype: At one boundary the junction diverges from the germline segment, which might be a read error. V and J are TRBV10-3 and TRBJ1-1; tentatively, D is TRBD1 (5 bases). There are 17 residues in the CDR3. Per germline, CDR1 ENHRY and CDR2 SYGVKD. CDR3 sequence reads: CASSPQGAGIRNTEAFF. The CDR3, as DNA: TGTGCCAGCAGTCCCCAGGGAGCTGGAATTCGGAACACTGAAGCTTTCTTT.

As to this clonotype: This may come from a read error, since a much larger clone is one base off. This CDR3 is missing its conserved last phenylalanine or tryptophan, likely due to a read error. V gene TRBV20-1 combines with J gene TRBJ1-2, with 8 positions matching TRBD1. The trim removed 4 bases at V and 3 bases at J, leaving 7 bases unmatched. CDR1 is DFQATT and CDR2 is SNEGSKA in the germline V gene (reference sequence). The CDR3 is made up of 14 amino acids. The CDR3 here is CSAIRQGMYYGYTL. CDR3 coding DNA: TGCAGTGCTATTCGACAGGGGATGTACTATGGCTACACCCTC.

This clonotype was recorded many times. The V call is TRBV9, the J call TRBJ1-6, with 11 bases identical to TRBD1. The germline CDR1 and CDR2 sequences are SGDLS and YYNGEE. The V segment lost 3 bases and the J segment 9 bases; nucleotides outside the gene matches: 8. This CDR3 region has 16 residues. The CDR3 reads CASSAQAGTGGSPLHF. The DNA for the CDR3 is TGTGCCAGCAGCGCTCAAGCCGGGACAGGGGGTTCACCCCTCCACTTT.